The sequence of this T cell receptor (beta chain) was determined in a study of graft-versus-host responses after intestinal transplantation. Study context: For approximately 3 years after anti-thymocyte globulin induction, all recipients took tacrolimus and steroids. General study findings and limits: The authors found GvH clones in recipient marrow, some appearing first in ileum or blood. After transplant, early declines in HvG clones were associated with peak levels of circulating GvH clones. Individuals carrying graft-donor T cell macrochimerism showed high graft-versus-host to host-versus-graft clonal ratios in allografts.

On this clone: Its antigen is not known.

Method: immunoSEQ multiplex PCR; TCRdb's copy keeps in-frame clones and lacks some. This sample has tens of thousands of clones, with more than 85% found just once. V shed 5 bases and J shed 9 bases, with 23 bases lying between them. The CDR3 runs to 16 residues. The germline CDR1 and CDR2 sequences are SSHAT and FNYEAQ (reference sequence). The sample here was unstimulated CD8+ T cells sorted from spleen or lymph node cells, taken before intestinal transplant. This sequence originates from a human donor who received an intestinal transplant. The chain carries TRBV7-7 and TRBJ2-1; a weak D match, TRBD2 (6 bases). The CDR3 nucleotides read TGTGCCAGCAGCATCGGACCGGGACTTACATTTAGTGAGCAGTTCTTC. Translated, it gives CASSIGPGLTFSEQFF.